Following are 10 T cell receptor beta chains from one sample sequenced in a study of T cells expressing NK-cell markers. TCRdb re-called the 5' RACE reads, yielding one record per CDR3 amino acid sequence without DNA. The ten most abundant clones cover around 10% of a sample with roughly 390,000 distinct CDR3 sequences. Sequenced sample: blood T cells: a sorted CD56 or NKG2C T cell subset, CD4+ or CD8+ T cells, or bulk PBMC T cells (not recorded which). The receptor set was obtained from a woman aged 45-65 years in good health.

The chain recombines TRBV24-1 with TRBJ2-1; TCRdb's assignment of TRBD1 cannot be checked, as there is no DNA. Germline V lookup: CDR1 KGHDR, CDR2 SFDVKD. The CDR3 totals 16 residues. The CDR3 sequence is CATSDPQGASYNEQFF.

The CDR3 loop is CASSRIPGQKTYEQYF. The rearrangement joins TRBV18 to TRBJ2-7; the TCRdb D gene call, TRBD1, has no DNA to confirm it. This CDR3 spans 16 amino acids. Germline CDR1 is KGHSH and CDR2 is LQKENI.

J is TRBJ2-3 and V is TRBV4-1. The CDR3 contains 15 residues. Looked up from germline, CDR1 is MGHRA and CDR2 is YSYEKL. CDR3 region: CASSQPPAGTDTQYF.

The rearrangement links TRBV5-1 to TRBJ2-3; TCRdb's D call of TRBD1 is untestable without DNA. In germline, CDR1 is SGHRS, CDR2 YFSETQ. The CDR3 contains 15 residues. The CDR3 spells CASSLVGGTKDTQYF.

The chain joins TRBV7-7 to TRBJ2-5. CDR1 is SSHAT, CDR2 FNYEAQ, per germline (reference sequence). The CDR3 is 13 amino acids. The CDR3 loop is CASSLIEAETQYF.

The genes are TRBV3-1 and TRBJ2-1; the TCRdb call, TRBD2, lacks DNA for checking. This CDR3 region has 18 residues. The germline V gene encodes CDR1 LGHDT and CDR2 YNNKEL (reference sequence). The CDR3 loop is CASSQVGGWRASYNEQFF.

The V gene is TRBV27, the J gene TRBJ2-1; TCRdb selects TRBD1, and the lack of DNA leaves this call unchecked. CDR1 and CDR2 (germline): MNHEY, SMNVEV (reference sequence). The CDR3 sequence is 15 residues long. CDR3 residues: CASSRPGQGAREQFF.

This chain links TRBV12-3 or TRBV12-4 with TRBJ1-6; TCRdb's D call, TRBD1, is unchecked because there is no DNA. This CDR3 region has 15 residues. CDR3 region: CASSLAQGNNSPLHF.

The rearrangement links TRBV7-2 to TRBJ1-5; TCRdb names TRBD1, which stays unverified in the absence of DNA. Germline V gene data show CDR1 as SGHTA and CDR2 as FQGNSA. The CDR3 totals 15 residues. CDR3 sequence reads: CASSSSGQGRQPQHF.

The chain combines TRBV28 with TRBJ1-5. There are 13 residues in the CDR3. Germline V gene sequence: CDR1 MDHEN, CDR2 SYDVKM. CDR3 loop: CASSFDSNQPQHF.